These T cell receptor beta chains were read from a single sample in a study of long-term antiretroviral therapy in people with HIV. Repertoires were generated with immunoSEQ multiplex PCR, while TCRdb's copy carries only in-frame clones and drops some. This table holds approximately 25,000 clones, around three quarters found once. Sample: unsorted PBMCs, taken 0.5 years after starting antiretroviral therapy. These receptors were collected from a woman between 40 and 50 years old with HIV. The CDR3 runs from the conserved cysteine through the conserved F or W. The D gene is left open where the match is weak. Rows may omit the clone size; those that give it use once, few, many or a size class.

TRBJ2-1,-,TRBV28,TRBD1,CASRTGQGHNEQFF,TGTGCCAGCAGGACGGGACAGGGGCACAATGAGCAGTTCTTC
TRBJ2-6,-,TRBV2,-,CASQRAIQGGANVLTF,TGTGCCAGCCAACGCGCTATTCAAGGGGGGGCCAACGTCCTGACTTTC
TRBJ2-5,-,TRBV5-1,-,CASTSGLSGEEQYF,TGCGCCAGCACTTCGGGTCTATCGGGGGAAGAGCAGTACTTC
TRBJ1-1,-,TRBV6-1,-,CASSENRDGAFF,TGTGCCAGCAGTGAAAACAGGGATGGGGCTTTCTTT
TRBJ2-2,-,TRBV7-7,-,CASSGPRVLENTGELFF,TGTGCCAGCAGCGGCCCCCGAGTGCTAGAGAACACCGGGGAGCTGTTTTTT
TRBJ2-5,-,TRBV18,-,CASSPRAQETQYF,TGTGCCAGCTCACCAAGGGCACAAGAGACCCAGTACTTC
TRBJ2-4,-,TRBV6-1,-,CASNKNGWGNIQYF,TGTGCCAGCAATAAGAACGGGTGGGGAAACATTCAGTACTTC
TRBJ2-5,few,TRBV7-9,TRBD2,CASSPPRLAVQETQYF,TGTGCCAGCAGCCCACCTCGGCTAGCGGTCCAAGAGACCCAGTACTTC
TRBJ1-5,-,TRBV30,TRBD1,CAWSVQGRNQPQHF,TGTGCCTGGAGTGTACAGGGGAGGAATCAGCCCCAGCATTTT
TRBJ2-7,-,TRBV10-3,-,CAISGTGEHQYEQYF,TGTGCCATCAGTGGGACCGGGGAGCACCAGTACGAGCAGTACTTC
TRBJ1-1,few,TRBV7-2,-,CASSPSYRALTEAFF,TGTGCCAGCAGCCCATCGTACCGGGCCTTGACTGAAGCTTTCTTT
TRBJ1-2,-,TRBV6-5,-,CASSPGGNYGYTF,TGTGCCAGCAGTCCCGGTGGGAACTATGGCTACACCTTC
TRBJ2-1,-,TRBV28,TRBD2,CASTLGTSGANEQFF,TGTGCCAGCACCCTCGGGACTAGCGGTGCCAATGAGCAGTTCTTC
TRBJ2-5,-,TRBV4-3,-,CASSKSGSIGQETQYF,TGCGCCAGCAGCAAATCGGGGTCGATCGGACAAGAGACCCAGTACTTC
TRBJ2-2,-,TRBV19,TRBD2,CASSIASGGPNTGELFF,TGTGCCAGTAGTATCGCTAGCGGGGGGCCAAACACCGGGGAGCTGTTTTTT
TRBJ1-1,-,TRBV18,-,CASSPREAQNTEAFF,TGTGCCAGCTCACCACGGGAGGCTCAGAACACTGAAGCTTTCTTT
TRBJ2-1,-,TRBV7-2,-,CASSLLAPSYNEQFF,TGTGCCAGCAGCTTACTAGCCCCCTCTTACAATGAGCAGTTCTTC
TRBJ2-7,-,TRBV14,-,CASSQGGPSYEQYF,TGTGCCAGCAGCCAAGGGGGGCCCTCCTACGAGCAGTACTTC
TRBJ1-1,-,TRBV19,TRBD1,CASSIGQGKGSTEAFF,TGTGCCAGTAGTATTGGACAGGGTAAAGGTAGTACTGAAGCTTTCTTT
TRBJ2-7,-,TRBV6-4,-,CATPPRGFHPSSYEQYF,TGTGCCACTCCCCCGAGGGGATTCCACCCCAGCTCCTACGAGCAGTACTTC
TRBJ2-1,-,TRBV5-6,TRBD2,CASGAGGLDEQFF,TGTGCCAGCGGTGCGGGGGGGCTCGATGAGCAGTTCTTC
TRBJ2-1,-,TRBV6-4,TRBD2,CASSVLSGAYNEQFF,TGTGCCAGCAGTGTCCTTAGCGGGGCTTACAATGAGCAGTTCTTC
TRBJ2-1,-,TRBV10-3,TRBD1,CAITRDSYNEQFF,TGTGCCATCACCAGGGACAGTTACAATGAGCAGTTCTTC
TRBJ2-5,-,TRBV7-3,-,CASSRGAGETQYF,TGTGCCAGCAGCAGGGGGGCCGGGGAGACCCAGTACTTC
TRBJ2-2,-,TRBV6-5,-,CASSLRQGPGELFF,TGTGCCAGCAGTTTACGCCAGGGACCCGGGGAGCTGTTTTTT
TRBJ2-7,-,TRBV4-1,-,CASSQLLTASSYEQYF,TGCGCCAGCAGCCAGCTATTGACAGCCTCCTCCTACGAGCAGTACTTC
TRBJ2-3,-,TRBV10-3,-,CAISEAGTLATDTQYF,TGTGCCATCAGTGAGGCCGGGACATTAGCCACAGATACGCAGTATTTT
TRBJ2-7,-,TRBV2,TRBD1,CASSRTGTAYEQYF,TGTGCCAGCAGTCGAACCGGGACAGCCTACGAGCAGTACTTC
TRBJ1-2,-,TRBV6-5,-,CASSYSGHGGGYGYTF,TGTGCCAGCAGTTACTCGGGACATGGGGGTGGCTATGGCTACACCTTC
TRBJ2-3,-,TRBV11-3,TRBD1,CASSKRQGAWDTQYF,TGTGCCAGCAGCAAAAGACAGGGTGCATGGGATACGCAGTATTTT
TRBJ2-7,-,TRBV5-6,-,CASSLVSGEQYF,TGTGCCAGCAGCTTAGTTTCCGGAGAGCAGTACTTC
TRBJ2-7,large,TRBV30,TRBD1,CASRIRDRIYEQYF,TGTGCCTCTAGGATCCGGGACAGGATCTACGAGCAGTACTTC
TRBJ2-7,few,TRBV4-1,-,CASSLSLGYEQYF,TGCGCCAGCAGCCTAAGTTTGGGCTACGAGCAGTACTTC
TRBJ2-1,-,TRBV4-1,TRBD2,CASSQDEAGVPENEQFF,TGCGCCAGCAGCCAAGATGAAGCGGGGGTCCCAGAGAATGAGCAGTTCTTC
TRBJ1-1,-,TRBV28,-,CASMTGHTEAFF,TGTGCCAGCATGACGGGACACACTGAAGCTTTCTTT
TRBJ1-2,once,TRBV19,TRBD1,CASSRDSGSYGYTF,TGTGCCAGTAGTCGGGACAGCGGGAGCTATGGCTACACCTTC
TRBJ2-7,-,TRBV5-4,-,CASSLGQGREQYF,TGTGCCAGCAGCTTAGGGCAGGGCCGCGAGCAGTACTTC
TRBJ2-7,-,TRBV11-3,-,CASSRSGYEQYF,TGTGCCAGCTCGAGGAGTGGCTACGAGCAGTACTTC
TRBJ2-3,-,TRBV11-1,-,CASSLIVGSSTSTDTQYF,TGTGCCAGCAGCTTAATCGTTGGGTCCAGTACTAGCACAGATACGCAGTATTTT
TRBJ1-2,-,TRBV7-9,-,CASSLGAESNYGYTF,TGTGCCAGCAGCTTAGGGGCGGAATCTAACTATGGCTACACCTTC
TRBJ2-1,once,TRBV7-2,TRBD2,CASSLAGRLAGGEQFF,TGTGCCAGCAGCTTAGCCGGCCGGCTAGCGGGGGGAGAGCAGTTCTTC
TRBJ2-7,-,TRBV28,-,CASSLVWVNYEQYF,TGTGCCAGCAGTTTAGTGTGGGTAAACTACGAGCAGTACTTC
TRBJ2-3,-,TRBV29-1,-,CRVSRGGNTDTQYF,TGCAGAGTCAGCAGGGGGGGTAACACAGATACGCAGTATTTT
TRBJ2-3,-,TRBV18,-,CASSPISEWGTDTQYF,TGTGCCAGCTCACCAATTTCGGAATGGGGCACAGATACGCAGTATTTT
TRBJ1-6,few,TRBV28,-,CASSSTGNSPLHF,TGTGCCAGCAGTTCCACTGGGAATTCACCCCTCCACTTT
TRBJ1-6,few,TRBV25-1,-,CASSDTQQYNSPLHF,TGTGCCAGCAGTGATACCCAGCAGTATAATTCACCCCTCCACTTT
TRBJ2-1,-,TRBV14,-,CASSRQGDEQFF,TGTGCCAGCAGCCGCCAGGGCGATGAGCAGTTCTTC
TRBJ1-2,-,TRBV28,-,CASSWGRGAGGYTF,TGTGCCAGCAGTTGGGGGCGGGGGGCTGGTGGCTACACCTTC
TRBJ2-7,-,TRBV28,-,CASGQGFNEQYF,TGTGCCAGCGGACAAGGGTTCAACGAGCAGTACTTC
TRBJ1-6,-,TRBV6-5,TRBD1,CASRRTGGNSPLHF,TGTGCCAGCAGACGGACAGGGGGAAATTCACCCCTCCACTTT
TRBJ1-1,medium-sized,TRBV30,-,CAWRTMDTEAFF,TGTGCCTGGAGAACCATGGACACTGAAGCTTTCTTT
TRBJ2-3,-,TRBV6-5,-,CASSYEVGSTDTQYF,TGTGCCAGCAGTTACGAAGTGGGGAGCACAGATACGCAGTATTTT
TRBJ1-1,-,TRBV7-9,TRBD1,CASSPKPGGRETNTEAFF,TGTGCCAGCAGCCCAAAGCCAGGGGGCAGGGAAACGAACACTGAAGCTTTCTTT
TRBJ2-1,-,TRBV7-9,-,CASNPTRGPFF,TGTGCCAGCAACCCGACTAGGGGCCCGTTCTTC
TRBJ1-5,-,TRBV19,TRBD1,CASSTGQGSYQPQHF,TGTGCCAGTAGTACGGGACAGGGGAGCTATCAGCCCCAGCATTTT